The source of this TCR beta chain is a study of T cell responses to AZD1222 COVID-19 vaccine. Whole-study results and caveats: A mostly white British donor set with more females was recruited, and clonal diversity was possibly underestimated.

From germline, CDR1 is SGDLS and CDR2 YYNGEE. The CDR3 runs to 15 residues. V was pared by 4 bases and J by 5 bases, with 17 bases between. This clone was observed a single time. Antigen unknown. Sequenced by immunoSEQ multiplex PCR; TCRdb stores in-frame clones only, minus some. The sample lists about 130,000 clones, about 93% seen once, with about 9.1% in the top ten. The sequence derives from an adult in good health. The genes are TRBV9 and TRBJ2-3; D might be TRBD2 (6 bases). Specimen: peripheral blood, collected on day 0 of AZD1222 vaccination. The CDR3 DNA follows: TGTGCCAGCAGCCTGGACCTACTAGCCGGAGATACGCAGTATTTT. This translates into CASSLDLLAGDTQYF.